This TCR beta chain was sequenced for a study of blood T cell repertoires in COVID-19. Study-level information: There were acute and convalescent COVID-19 samples, and they came from the United States, Italy and Spain. Sources were T cells, B-cell-depleted T cells, or PBMCs; the material itself was cDNA or gDNA.

How the authors handled the data: By means of reference gene primer amplification, nucleated cell counts were estimated. The data were produced by immunoSEQ multiplex PCR, yet TCRdb's version contains in-frame clones alone and is incomplete. Clone size and V and J calls were adopted from that table, with D and trimming inferred from the DNA. The data contain approximately 170,000 clones, roughly nine tenths of them seen just once; the ten biggest clones take up 1.1%. The CDR3 contains 15 residues. Germline V gene sequence: CDR1 GTSNPN, CDR2 SVGIG (reference sequence). V was trimmed by 0 bases and J by 8 bases, leaving 16 bases between them.

V gene TRBV30 combines with J gene TRBJ1-4; a weak D match, TRBD1 (5 bases). The clonotype originates from a man aged 25-40 years with acute or convalescent COVID-19. Specimen: peripheral blood. The CDR3 coding sequence is TGTGCCTGGAGTGTACTGGGGGGGGTTCGGGAAAAACTGTTTTTT. Residues: CAWSVLGGVREKLFF.